These 30 T cell receptor beta chains were sequenced from one sample in a study of blood T cell repertoires in COVID-19. Assay: immunoSEQ multiplex PCR; the TCRdb copy retains only in-frame clones and omits some. The table includes under 30,000 clones, around nine tenths detected once. The sequenced material came from peripheral blood. The source of these receptors is a man aged 45-65 years with active COVID-19.

The chain employs TRBV28 and TRBJ2-5, with TRBD1 matching over 9 bases. There are 15 residues in the CDR3. Germline-derived CDR1 and CDR2 are MDHEN and SYDVKM. V lost 3 bases and J lost 6; bases outside the gene matches: 8. CDR3 sequence reads: CASSFRGDREKTQYF. The CDR3 DNA follows: TGTGCCAGCAGTTTTCGTGGGGACAGGGAGAAGACCCAGTACTTC.

The chain employs TRBV2 and TRBJ2-3, with D possibly being TRBD2 (6 bases). Germline-derived CDR1 and CDR2 are SNHLY and FYNNEI. The CDR3 totals 15 residues. Trimming shortened V by 4 bases and J by 4 bases, and 15 bases separated the two germline ends. In DNA form, the CDR3 reads TGTGCCAGCAGTGCGACGGCAGCGGGCTCAGATACGCAGTATTTT. Translating it yields CASSATAAGSDTQYF.

The chain joins TRBV11-1 to TRBJ1-6, with D unresolved. V lost 4 bases and J 10 bases, leaving 11 bases between the germline ends. Germline V gives CDR1 SGHAT, CDR2 FQDESV (reference sequence). The CDR3 covers 13 residues. In DNA, the CDR3 is TGTGCCAGCAGCTATCCGGGTGTATCACCCCTCCACTTT. This encodes CASSYPGVSPLHF.

The chain couples TRBV2 to TRBJ2-7; 7 nucleotides match TRBD2. Trimming took 4 bases from V and 3 from J; bases not matched to a gene: 9. The CDR3 has 15 residues. Germline CDR1 reads SNHLY; CDR2 reads FYNNEI. CDR3 loop: CASSVDGGGYYEQYF. The CDR3 nucleotides read TGTGCCAGCAGTGTCGACGGCGGGGGTTACTACGAGCAGTACTTC.

The V call is TRBV9, the J call TRBJ2-1, with 7 bases lining up with TRBD2. The CDR3 sequence is 14 residues long. V lost 0 bases to trimming and J lost 9 bases; unmatched junction nucleotides: 6. Germline V gene lookup returns CDR1 SGDLS and CDR2 YYNGEE. The CDR3 protein is CASSVAGGSSEQFF. CDR3 DNA: TGTGCCAGCAGCGTAGCCGGCGGGAGTTCTGAGCAGTTCTTC.

The chain uses TRBV29-1 and TRBJ1-1; possible D gene TRBD1, 6 bases. Germline CDR1 is SQVTM and CDR2 is ANQGSEA. V gave up 4 bases and J gave up 6 bases, with 12 bases separating them. This CDR3 has 12 amino acids. The CDR3 loop reads CSVGYKGAEAFF. DNA of the CDR3: TGCAGCGTTGGGTATAAGGGGGCTGAAGCTTTCTTT. The full variable domain, in which reference TRBV29-1 and TRBJ1-1 provide the parts outside the CDR3, is SAVISQKPSRDICQRGTSLTIQCQVDSQVTMMFWYRQQPGQSLTLIATANQGSEATYESGFVIDKFPISRPNLTFSTLTVSNMSPEDSSIYLCSVGYKGAEAFFGQGTRLTVV.

The rearrangement links TRBV3-1 (or the pseudogene TRBV3-2) to TRBJ1-5; tentatively, D is TRBD1 (5 bases). V lost 1 base and J lost 7, with 14 bases in between. The CDR3 spans 15 residues. CDR1 LGHDT and CDR2 YNNKEL come from the germline V gene (reference sequence). The CDR3 bases are TGTGCCAGCAGCCAAGGGGCCCCAGGGATCCAGCCCCAGCATTTT. Translation gives CASSQGAPGIQPQHF.

The chain employs TRBV29-1 and TRBJ1-1, with 9 bases aligning to TRBD1. This CDR3 is built from 13 residues. Germline CDR1 and CDR2: SQVTM and ANQGSEA. V gave up 7 bases and J gave up 7 bases; unmatched junction bases: 10. The DNA for the CDR3 is TGCAGCGGGGGGGACAGGGTCTCTTTTGAAGCTTTCTTT. This gives the protein CSGGDRVSFEAFF. The whole variable domain, filled in from reference TRBV29-1 and TRBJ1-1, reads SAVISQKPSRDICQRGTSLTIQCQVDSQVTMMFWYRQQPGQSLTLIATANQGSEATYESGFVIDKFPISRPNLTFSTLTVSNMSPEDSSIYLCSGGDRVSFEAFFGQGTRLTVV.

The chain carries TRBV4-1 and TRBJ2-2, with 7 positions matching TRBD1. Germline loops: CDR1 MGHRA, CDR2 YSYEKL. The CDR3 runs 17 residues. After removal of 4 bases from V and 2 bases from J, the junction contained 10 bases not matched to a gene. The CDR3 here is CASSLHGTASNTGELFF. The CDR3 coding sequence is TGCGCCAGCAGCCTACATGGGACAGCATCTAACACCGGGGAGCTGTTTTTT.

The CDR3 DNA sequence: TGTGCCAGCAGCCCGCGGACTAGCGGGGAGACCCAGTACTTC. Protein product: CASSPRTSGETQYF. This rearrangement joins TRBV11-3 to TRBJ2-5; TRBD2 agrees at 11 bases. CDR3 length: 14 amino acids. J was trimmed by 5 bases and V by 5 bases; bases with no gene match: 4. CDR1 and CDR2 from the germline V gene are SGHNT and YENEEA.

The CDR3 bases are TGTGCCAGCAGTCCTCTAGCGGGAGGGCGTTGGAATGAGCAGTTCTTC. This codes for CASSPLAGGRWNEQFF. This chain joins TRBV5-4 and TRBJ2-1, with 12 positions matching TRBD2. The ends lost 5 bases at V and 7 bases at J; junction bases unmatched: 10. The CDR3 spans 16 residues. Germline V CDR1 and CDR2: SGHNT, YYREEE (reference sequence).

This clone was observed once. The V call is TRBV7-6, the J call TRBJ2-5; TRBD1 matches 7 bases. This CDR3 contains 15 residues. The junction had 3 bases not matched to a gene; V was cut back by 1 base and J by 1 base. Germline loops: CDR1 SGHVS, CDR2 FNYEAQ. The CDR3 region is CASSLGRTGQETQYF. The CDR3 bases are TGTGCCAGCAGCTTAGGCAGGACAGGCCAAGAGACCCAGTACTTC.

This chain uses TRBV24-1 with TRBJ2-7; a possible D gene is TRBD1 (6 bases). The CDR3 runs 13 residues. CDR1 and CDR2 (germline): KGHDR, SFDVKD. V dropped 5 bases and J dropped 3 bases, with 10 bases sitting between them. Here the CDR3 DNA reads TGTGCCACCAGTGGCGGCAGGGGCTACGAGCAGTACTTC. Protein: CATSGGRGYEQYF.

The chain couples TRBV4-1 to TRBJ1-2, with D perhaps matching TRBD1 (6 bases). Trimming stripped 1 base from V and 0 bases from J, with 12 bases between. This CDR3 contains 16 residues. Germline V lookup: CDR1 MGHRA, CDR2 YSYEKL. The CDR3 region is CASSQVAQGANYGYTF. CDR3 DNA sequence: TGCGCCAGCAGCCAAGTAGCACAGGGTGCTAACTATGGCTACACCTTC.

The rearrangement joins TRBV5-1 to TRBJ2-1, with a tentative D call TRBD1 (7 bases). In germline, CDR1 is SGHRS, CDR2 YFSETQ. This CDR3 region has 16 residues. Trimming removed 4 bases from V and 0 bases from J, with 14 bases in between. The CDR3 loop reads CASSPQGGSSYNEQFF. In DNA form, the CDR3 reads TGCGCCAGCAGCCCCCAGGGGGGCAGCTCCTACAATGAGCAGTTCTTC.

The chain combines TRBV9 with TRBJ2-2, with D perhaps TRBD2 (5 bases). The CDR3 extends over 13 amino acids. V lost 5 bases to trimming and J lost 5 bases, with 10 bases between them. CDR1 is SGDLS, CDR2 YYNGEE, per germline. CDR3 in DNA: TGTGCCAGCAGGAGGGTATTTACCGGGGAGCTGTTTTTT. Its translation: CASRRVFTGELFF.

The chain uses TRBV9 and TRBJ2-1; 14 positions agree with TRBD2. CDR3 size: 17 residues. Trimming at V came to 4 bases and at J to 4 bases, leaving 7 bases not matched to a gene. Germline CDR1 reads SGDLS; CDR2 reads YYNGEE. The CDR3 coding sequence is TGTGCCAGCAGCTTCAGACTAGCGGGGGGGAGGTACAATGAGCAGTTCTTC. This sequence encodes CASSFRLAGGRYNEQFF.

The genes are TRBV29-1 and TRBJ2-5, with 10 bases lining up with TRBD2. From germline, CDR1 is SQVTM and CDR2 ANQGSEA. The CDR3 is 14 amino acids. Trimming took 4 bases from V and 5 from J; bases not matched to a gene: 7. CDR3 sequence reads: CSVGIAGGPETQYF. The CDR3 DNA reads TGCAGCGTTGGGATAGCGGGGGGCCCGGAGACCCAGTACTTC.

The rearrangement joins TRBV7-2 to TRBJ1-2; tentatively, D is TRBD1 (5 bases). The length of the CDR3 is 16 residues. CDR1 is SGHTA, CDR2 FQGNSA, per germline. V was shortened by 4 bases and J by 8 bases, with 23 bases between the two germline ends. The CDR3 spells CASSSTTYSGSRGYTF. The CDR3 nucleotides read TGTGCCAGCAGCTCAACTACTTACTCAGGGTCGAGGGGCTACACCTTC.

The genes are TRBV3-1 (or the pseudogene TRBV3-2) and TRBJ2-7; maybe TRBD1 (5 bases). The CDR3 consists of 14 residues. The germline V and J ends were trimmed by 2 bases and 9 bases, with 17 bases remaining between them. The germline gives CDR1 LGHDT, CDR2 YNNKEL (reference sequence). CDR3 sequence reads: CASSQKGAPFGQYF. Here the CDR3 DNA reads TGTGCCAGCAGCCAAAAAGGGGCCCCCTTTGGGCAGTACTTC.

This clone was recorded a few times. CDR3 nucleotides: TGTGCCTGGAGTGTACGAGACAGGGGAGGCTCACCCCTCCACTTT. This encodes CAWSVRDRGGSPLHF. This chain uses TRBV30 with TRBJ1-6, with TRBD1 matching 8 bases. The ends lost 0 bases at V and 10 bases at J; junction bases unmatched: 8. The length of the CDR3 is 15 residues. Germline V lookup: CDR1 GTSNPN, CDR2 SVGIG (reference sequence).

The J gene is TRBJ2-2, the V gene TRBV5-1, with D perhaps TRBD1 (6 bases). Between the trimmed V and J ends, which lost 1 base and 7 bases, there was a span of 14 bases. Germline loops: CDR1 SGHRS, CDR2 YFSETQ. There are 15 residues in the CDR3. This chain's CDR3 is CASSLRAGAGGELFF. The CDR3 bases are TGCGCCAGCAGCTTGCGAGCAGGGGCGGGCGGGGAGCTGTTTTTT.

This clone was picked up one time. The chain couples TRBV6-5 to TRBJ1-3; possibly TRBD1 for D (6 bases). This CDR3 has 16 residues. V gave up 0 bases and J gave up 3 bases, with 12 bases separating them. Germline values: CDR1 MNHEY, CDR2 SVGAGI. DNA of the CDR3: TGTGCCAGCAGTTACTCCGCAACAGGGATTGGAAACACCATATATTTT. Residues: CASSYSATGIGNTIYF.

The V gene is TRBV7-9, the J gene TRBJ2-2, with TRBD2 identical over 13 bases. CDR1 is SEHNR and CDR2 is FQNEAQ in the germline V gene (reference sequence). This CDR3 is built from 19 residues. After removal of 4 bases from V and 4 bases from J, the junction contained 12 bases not matched to a gene. CDR3 sequence: CASSSTRTSGSFGTGELFF. In DNA form, the CDR3 reads TGTGCCAGCAGCTCAACCCGGACTAGCGGGAGCTTCGGCACCGGGGAGCTGTTTTTT.

The chain uses TRBV29-1 and TRBJ2-3; D is unresolved. From germline, CDR1 is SQVTM and CDR2 ANQGSEA. This CDR3 spans 14 amino acids. Trimming removed 3 bases at V and 1 base at J, with 11 bases between. The CDR3 protein is CSVETELCTDTQYF. CDR3 DNA: TGCAGCGTTGAGACGGAACTATGCACAGATACGCAGTATTTT.

The rearrangement joins TRBV9 to TRBJ2-2; 8 bases fit TRBD1. Germline V gene data show CDR1 as SGDLS and CDR2 as YYNGEE. This CDR3 has 15 residues. The V gene end was trimmed by 4 bases and the J gene end by 5 bases; junction bases not matched to a gene: 7. The CDR3 DNA follows: TGTGCCAGCAGCCCGGGACAGGTTTATACCGGGGAGCTGTTTTTT. It codes for CASSPGQVYTGELFF.

V and J are TRBV5-5 and TRBJ2-5; the match to TRBD1 covers 8 bases. V shed 4 bases, J shed 4 bases, and the junction held 9 bases outside the gene matches. CDR3 length: 15 amino acids. Germline V CDR1 and CDR2: SGHKS, YYEKEE (reference sequence). CDR3 sequence (DNA): TGTGCCAGCAGCCCAGGACAGGGTTTCTTAGAGACCCAGTACTTC. As protein: CASSPGQGFLETQYF.

The CDR3: CASSRDSYNSPLHF. The CDR3 DNA reads TGTGCCAGCAGCCGGGACAGCTATAATTCACCCCTCCACTTT. The chain employs TRBV11-1 and TRBJ1-6, with 7 bases fitting TRBD1. Looked up from germline, CDR1 is SGHAT and CDR2 is FQDESV (reference sequence). The CDR3 runs 14 residues. Trimming removed 5 bases from V and 3 bases from J; junction bases left unmatched: 1.

The chain is built from TRBV7-2 and TRBJ2-5; weak D call: TRBD1 (5 bases). Looked up from germline, CDR1 is SGHTA and CDR2 is FQGNSA. V gave up 3 bases and J gave up 5 bases, with 16 bases separating them. CDR3 length: 15 residues. As DNA, the CDR3 is TGTGCCAGCAGCTTTCTGTTAGGGGCCTGGGAGACCCAGTACTTC. The encoded protein is CASSFLLGAWETQYF.

This rearrangement joins TRBV3-1 (or the pseudogene TRBV3-2) to TRBJ2-1, with 7 bases identical to TRBD2. The germline gives CDR1 LGHDT, CDR2 YNNKEL (reference sequence). CDR3 length: 16 residues. With 0 bases clipped from V and 8 bases from J, the junction kept 10 bases outside the gene matches. The CDR3 sequence is CASSQDQVGGDDEQFF. CDR3 bases: TGTGCCAGCAGCCAAGATCAGGTGGGAGGGGACGATGAGCAGTTCTTC.